This passage covers 20 T cell receptor beta chains from one sample sequenced in a study of PD-1 blockade in classical Hodgkin lymphoma. Some clones are missing from TCRdb's copy, which holds only in-frame ones; the method was immunoSEQ multiplex PCR. Among about 46,000 clones listed, over 60% were seen once. Brentuximab vedotin exposure varied among the patients, all of whom had relapsed after autologous stem cell transplantation. The source material was peripheral blood mononuclear cells (PBMCs), sampled before the second cycle of nivolumab. These receptors came from a human donor with classical Hodgkin lymphoma.

This chain links TRBV6-5 with TRBJ1-2, with TRBD1 matching 9 bases. The J segment lost 8 bases and the V segment lost 5 bases, leaving 6 bases of the junction unmatched. The CDR3 consists of 13 residues. Germline-derived CDR1 and CDR2 are MNHEY and SVGAGI. The CDR3 DNA reads as TGTGCCAGCAGTGCCGGGACAGGGAGAGGCTACACCTTC. Protein: CASSAGTGRGYTF.

This chain joins TRBV9 and TRBJ1-6; TRBD1 matches 8 bases. V lost 10 bases, J lost 8 bases, and 8 bases stayed unmatched. The CDR3 loop spans 13 amino acids. Germline CDR1 reads SGDLS; CDR2 reads YYNGEE. As DNA, the CDR3 is TGTGCCGTAGGGCAGGGGGCTGATTCACCCCTCCACTTT. As protein: CAVGQGADSPLHF.

In its sample, this clone was seen a few times. This chain joins TRBV27 and TRBJ1-2, with D tentatively TRBD1 (6 bases). Germline V gene data show CDR1 as MNHEY and CDR2 as SMNVEV (reference sequence). The CDR3 has 11 residues. Trimming cost V 6 bases and J 8 bases, with 10 bases left between them. The CDR3, as DNA: TGTGCCAGCAGCTCAGGGGTCGGCTACACCTTC. Residues: CASSSGVGYTF.

The chain has TRBV9 and TRBJ1-2; the match to TRBD1 covers 7 bases. The germline V gene encodes CDR1 SGDLS and CDR2 YYNGEE. Losses at the gene ends were 3 bases for V and 1 base for J; bases not matched to a gene: 9. The CDR3 sequence is 16 residues long. In nucleotides, the CDR3 is TGTGCCAGCAGCGCGGTACTAGGGACAGATAACTATGGCTACACCTTC. Translated, it gives CASSAVLGTDNYGYTF.

The chain couples TRBV13 to TRBJ1-1; D perhaps matches TRBD1 (5 bases). Per germline, CDR1 PRHDT and CDR2 FYEKMQ (reference sequence). V was shortened by 4 bases and J by 7 bases, with 19 bases between the two germline ends. The CDR3 extends over 15 amino acids. The CDR3 region is CASSSNIDRSNEAFF. CDR3 DNA: TGTGCCAGCAGCTCAAACATCGACAGATCTAATGAAGCTTTCTTT.

The V call is TRBV5-1, the J call TRBJ1-1, with D perhaps matching TRBD1 (5 bases). This CDR3 is built from 15 residues. Germline CDR1 is SGHRS and CDR2 is YFSETQ. V lost 1 base and J lost 1, with 11 bases in between. The CDR3 bases are TGCGCCAGCAGCTTGTTGGGTGGGGCGAACACTGAAGCTTTCTTT. This translates into CASSLLGGANTEAFF.

The chain is built from TRBV19 and TRBJ2-7; 9 bases match TRBD1. Trimming cost V 5 bases and J 3 bases; bases outside gene matches: 11. The CDR3 has 16 amino acids. The germline V gene encodes CDR1 LNHDA and CDR2 SQIVND (reference sequence). The CDR3 sequence: CASSSPGTGSNYEQYF. The CDR3 nucleotides read TGTGCCAGTAGTTCCCCCGGGACAGGGTCTAACTACGAGCAGTACTTC.

To note about this clone: A read error may account for a junction end that differs from germline. The chain has TRBV9 and TRBJ2-5, with D tentatively TRBD2 (7 bases). CDR3 length: 14 amino acids. Germline V gene sequence: CDR1 SGDLS, CDR2 YYNGEE. The CDR3 nucleotides read TGTGCCAGCAGCGTAGGCGGGGGACAAGGGACCCAGTACTTC. Translation gives CASSVGGGQGTQYF.

The chain combines TRBV7-9 with TRBJ2-1, with D hard to call. The CDR3 runs 11 residues. V was pared by 4 bases and J by 6 bases, with 4 bases between. Germline V gene data show CDR1 as SEHNR and CDR2 as FQNEAQ (reference sequence). The CDR3 region is CASSSSNEQFF. In DNA form, the CDR3 reads TGTGCCAGCAGCTCTAGCAATGAGCAGTTCTTC.

This clone has only a few counts. The chain links TRBV19 to TRBJ2-7, with TRBD1 matching over 9 bases. The germline gives CDR1 LNHDA, CDR2 SQIVND (reference sequence). V gave up 2 bases and J gave up 3 bases; unmatched junction bases: 8. The CDR3 contains 16 residues. CDR3 coding DNA: TGTGCCAGTAGTATATCAACAGGGGGCCGGGGCTACGAGCAGTACTTC. Its translation: CASSISTGGRGYEQYF.

The chain recombines TRBV7-2 with TRBJ2-1; 7 bases align to TRBD2. This CDR3 contains 14 residues. Germline V CDR1 and CDR2: SGHTA, FQGNSA. With 1 base clipped from V and 6 bases from J, the junction kept 3 bases outside the gene matches. DNA for the CDR3: TGTGCCAGCAGCTTAGTGGGAGGGCTCAATGAGCAGTTCTTC. As protein: CASSLVGGLNEQFF.

The rearrangement joins TRBV12-5 to TRBJ1-1; 8 positions match TRBD1. The germline gives CDR1 LGHNT, CDR2 FRNRAP. The CDR3 has 12 residues. V was clipped by 8 bases and J by 5 bases; unmatched bases: 4. Written as DNA, the CDR3 is TGTGCTAGTTCAGGGGGCGCGACTGAAGCTTTCTTT. Translated, it gives CASSGGATEAFF.

The rearrangement links TRBV7-9 to TRBJ2-5, with 8 bases aligning to TRBD1. With 1 base clipped from V and 3 bases from J, the junction kept 4 bases outside the gene matches. Germline-derived CDR1 and CDR2 are SEHNR and FQNEAQ (reference sequence). The CDR3 sequence is 15 residues long. The CDR3 nucleotides are TGTGCCAGCAGCTTAGGGGACAGGACTGAAGAGACCCAGTACTTC. Residues: CASSLGDRTEETQYF. Full variable domain (outside the CDR3, taken from reference TRBV7-9 and TRBJ2-5): DTGVSQNPRHKITKRGQNVTFRCDPISEHNRLYWYRQTLGQGPEFLTYFQNEAQLEKSRLLSDRFSAERPKGSFSTLEIQRTEQGDSAMYLCASSLGDRTEETQYFGPGTRLLVL.

The chain couples TRBV4-3 to TRBJ2-3, with TRBD1 as a possible D gene (6 bases). Trimming stripped 2 bases from V and 5 bases from J, with 14 bases between. Germline CDR1 and CDR2: LGHNA and YSLEER. The CDR3 length is 15 residues. CDR3 in amino acids: CASSQQGIQGDTQYF. CDR3 coding DNA: TGCGCCAGCAGCCAACAGGGGATCCAAGGAGATACGCAGTATTTT.

The chain combines TRBV20-1 with TRBJ2-5; D unresolved. Between the trimmed V and J ends, which lost 3 bases and 2 bases, there was a span of 4 bases. This CDR3 region has 11 residues. CDR1 and CDR2 from the germline V gene are DFQATT and SNEGSKA (reference sequence). The CDR3 loop is CSARGQETQYF. The CDR3 DNA follows: TGCAGTGCTAGGGGACAAGAGACCCAGTACTTC.

J is TRBJ1-3 and V is TRBV6-5; the D is unclear. Germline lookup yields CDR1 MNHEY and CDR2 SVGAGI. The V end lost 5 bases, the J end lost 4 bases, and 15 bases lay between the germline ends. This CDR3 has 15 amino acids. CDR3 protein: CASSISTQFGNTIYF. The CDR3 DNA sequence: TGTGCCAGCAGTATCTCGACACAGTTCGGAAACACCATATATTTT.

This clone was seen a few times. V usage is TRBV28 and J usage is TRBJ1-5; unclear D gene. Germline CDR1 is MDHEN and CDR2 is SYDVKM. CDR3 length equals 13 residues. V was cut by 3 bases and J by 6 bases, with 9 bases left in between. The CDR3 region has the DNA TGTGCCAGCAGTTTCCAACTCACTCAGCCCCAGCATTTT. It is translated as CASSFQLTQPQHF.

The genes are TRBV6-1 and TRBJ1-5; TRBD1 might be the D (5 bases). V dropped 2 bases and J dropped 2 bases, with 16 bases sitting between them. The germline gives CDR1 MNHNS, CDR2 SASEGT. This CDR3 has 17 amino acids. CDR3 nucleotide sequence: TGTGCCAGCAGTGAATCCCAGGGATGGTTGCGCAATCAGCCCCAGCATTTT. Protein: CASSESQGWLRNQPQHF.

The count of this clone is one. The V call is TRBV19, the J call TRBJ1-3; D not resolved. This CDR3 region has 15 residues. CDR1 LNHDA and CDR2 SQIVND come from the germline V gene (reference sequence). Trimming pared 5 bases from V and 4 bases from J, leaving 15 bases between. This chain's CDR3 is CASSAGIPIGNTIYF. As DNA, the CDR3 is TGTGCCAGTAGTGCGGGGATCCCTATCGGAAACACCATATATTTT. The full variable domain, with the rest looked up from reference TRBV19 and TRBJ1-3, is DGGITQSPKYLFRKEGQNVTLSCEQNLNHDAMYWYRQDPGQGLRLIYYSQIVNDFQKGDIAEGYSVSREKKESFPLTVTSAQKNPTAFYLCASSAGIPIGNTIYFGEGSWLTVV.

Only a few counts were recorded for this clone. The chain employs TRBV13 and TRBJ2-6; D is possibly TRBD2 (5 bases). Germline V gives CDR1 PRHDT, CDR2 FYEKMQ (reference sequence). Trimming shortened V by 2 bases and J by 0 bases, and 11 bases separated the two germline ends. The CDR3 is 17 amino acids. The CDR3 region is CASSLSIGVSGANVLTF. In DNA form, the CDR3 reads TGTGCCAGCAGCTTATCGATCGGGGTCTCTGGGGCCAACGTCCTGACTTTC.